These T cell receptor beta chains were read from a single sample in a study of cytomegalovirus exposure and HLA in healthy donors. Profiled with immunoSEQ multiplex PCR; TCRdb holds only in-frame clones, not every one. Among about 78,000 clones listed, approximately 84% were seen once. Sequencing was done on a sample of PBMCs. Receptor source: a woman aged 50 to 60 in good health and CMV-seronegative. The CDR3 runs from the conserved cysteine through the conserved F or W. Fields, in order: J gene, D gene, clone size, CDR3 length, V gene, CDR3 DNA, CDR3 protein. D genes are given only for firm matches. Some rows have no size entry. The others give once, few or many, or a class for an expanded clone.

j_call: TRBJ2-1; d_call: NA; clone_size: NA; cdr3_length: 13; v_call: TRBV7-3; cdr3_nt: TGTGCCAGCAGCACGACTAGTTGGAGTGAGCAGTTCTTC; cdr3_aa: CASSTTSWSEQFF
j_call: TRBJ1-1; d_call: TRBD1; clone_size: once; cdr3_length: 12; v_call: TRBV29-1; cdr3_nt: TGCAGCGTCCCAGGGGGCTTCACTGAAGCTTTCTTT; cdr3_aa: CSVPGGFTEAFF
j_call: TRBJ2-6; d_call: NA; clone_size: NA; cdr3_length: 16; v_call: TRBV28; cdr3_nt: TGTGCCAGCAGCCCCGGGGATAGCTCTGGGGCCAACGTCCTGACTTTC; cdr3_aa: CASSPGDSSGANVLTF
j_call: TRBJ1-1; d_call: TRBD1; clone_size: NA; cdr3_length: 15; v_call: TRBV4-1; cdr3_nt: TGCGCCAGCAGCCGGACAGGGGAGGGGAACACTGAAGCTTTCTTT; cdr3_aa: CASSRTGEGNTEAFF
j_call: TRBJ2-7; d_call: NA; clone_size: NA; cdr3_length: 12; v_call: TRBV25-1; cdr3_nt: TGTGCCAGCAGTGAGGACAGCGACGAGCAGTACTTC; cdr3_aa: CASSEDSDEQYF
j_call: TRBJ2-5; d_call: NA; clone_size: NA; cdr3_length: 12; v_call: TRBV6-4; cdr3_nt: TGTGCCAGCGATAGGGGGATAGAGACCCAGTACTTC; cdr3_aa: CASDRGIETQYF
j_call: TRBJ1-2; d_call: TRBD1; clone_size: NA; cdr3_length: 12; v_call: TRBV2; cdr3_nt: TGTGCCAGCAGTACAGGGGTCTATGGCTACACCTTC; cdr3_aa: CASSTGVYGYTF
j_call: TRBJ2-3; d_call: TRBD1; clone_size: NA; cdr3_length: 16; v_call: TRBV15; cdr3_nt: TGTGCCACCAGCAATTTGGTGGGACAGGGGGGGGATACGCAGTATTTT; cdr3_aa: CATSNLVGQGGDTQYF
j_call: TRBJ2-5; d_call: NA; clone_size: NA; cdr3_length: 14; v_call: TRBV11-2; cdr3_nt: TGTGCCAGCAGCCCGGTCCCAAGGGGGGAGACCCAGTACTTC; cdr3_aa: CASSPVPRGETQYF
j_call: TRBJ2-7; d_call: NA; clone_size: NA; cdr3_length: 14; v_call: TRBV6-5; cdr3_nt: TGTGCCAGCAGTTACGCCCAGGGGACGTACGAGCAGTACTTC; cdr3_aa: CASSYAQGTYEQYF
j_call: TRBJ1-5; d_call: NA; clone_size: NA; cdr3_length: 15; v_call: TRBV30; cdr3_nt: TGTGCCTGGAGTTGGCCAGGGGCCAGCAATCAGCCCCAGCATTTT; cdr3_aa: CAWSWPGASNQPQHF